These 21 T cell receptor beta chains were all obtained from the same sample, sequenced in a study of response to subunit inactivated influenza vaccine. MiXCR was run by TCRdb on the RT-PCR reads, yielding one entry per CDR3 protein. The sample carries 500,000 or so distinct CDR3 sequences, about 10% recorded once. This specimen was PBMCs from blood, taken roughly 6 weeks after vaccination. The receptors were sampled from a man between 45 and 60 years old who received an inactivated influenza vaccine.

This chain uses TRBV7-2 with TRBJ1-5; 8 positions agree with TRBD1. Germline CDR1 reads SGHTA; CDR2 reads FQGNSA. The length of the CDR3 is 14 residues. The V gene end was trimmed by 7 bases and the J gene end by 3 bases; junction bases not matched to a gene: 5. DNA for the CDR3: TGTGCCAGCACCTCAGGGGGCTACAATCAGCCCCAGCATTTT. This sequence encodes CASTSGGYNQPQHF.

This clonotype has a handful of counts. The V gene is TRBV24-1, the J gene TRBJ2-5, with no clear D. Germline V gives CDR1 KGHDR, CDR2 SFDVKD. Trimming shortened V by 0 bases and J by 2 bases, and 3 bases separated the two germline ends. The CDR3 totals 13 residues. In DNA form, the CDR3 reads TGTGCCACCAGTGATTTGGAACAAGAGACCCAGTACTTC. It translates to CATSDLEQETQYF.

The sample holds one count of this clonotype. The rearrangement links TRBV15 to TRBJ2-5, with D uncertain. This CDR3 comprises 13 residues. V dropped 6 bases and J dropped 1 base, with 9 bases sitting between them. CDR1 LNHNV and CDR2 YYDKDF come from the germline V gene (reference sequence). The CDR3 DNA reads as TGTGCCACCAGGACATTACTCCAAGAGACCCAGTACTTC. Encoded protein: CATRTLLQETQYF. The entire variable domain, with the rest obtained from reference TRBV15 and TRBJ2-5, is as follows: DAMVIQNPRYQVTQFGKPVTLSCSQTLNHNVMYWYQQKSSQAPKLLFHYYDKDFNNEADTPDNFQSRRPNTSFCFLDIRSPGLGDTAMYLCATRTLLQETQYFGPGTRLLVL.

This sequence joins TRBV29-1 and TRBJ1-5; D gene unclear. The germline V gene has CDR1 SQVTM and CDR2 ANQGSEA. Trimming cost V 4 bases and J 7 bases, with 14 bases left between them. This CDR3 contains 13 residues. CDR3 residues: CSVAVGSRQPQHF. Here the CDR3 DNA reads TGCAGCGTTGCAGTCGGGTCCCGGCAGCCCCAGCATTTT.

The genes are TRBV6-2 or TRBV6-3 and TRBJ2-7, with D possibly TRBD1 on 6 matching bases. V was cut by 6 bases and J by 2 bases, with 14 bases left in between. The germline CDR1 and CDR2 sequences are MNHEY and SVGEGT. The CDR3 extends over 14 amino acids. CDR3 DNA sequence: TGTGCCAGCAGACCCGGGACATTGACCTACGAGCAGTACTTC. Translating it yields CASRPGTLTYEQYF.

In its sample, this clonotype was seen a few times. V and J are TRBV28 and TRBJ1-6; D is unclear. The CDR3 runs to 13 residues. The V end was cut by 7 bases, the J end by 0 bases, with 4 bases between. The germline V gene has CDR1 MDHEN and CDR2 SYDVKM. This CDR3 is CASTSSYNSPLHF. The CDR3 nucleotides read TGTGCCAGCACAAGCTCCTATAATTCACCCCTCCACTTT.

This clonotype was seen repeatedly, ten times or more. This sequence joins TRBV12-3 or TRBV12-4 and TRBJ1-6; possible D gene TRBD1, 5 bases. CDR3 length: 14 amino acids. The germline V and J ends were trimmed by 5 bases and 7 bases, with 12 bases remaining between them. The CDR3 region is CASSTGPRNSPLHF. In DNA form, the CDR3 reads TGTGCCAGCAGTACGGGACCGAGAAATTCACCCCTCCACTTT.

This rearrangement joins TRBV7-2 to TRBJ2-2; 7 bases fit TRBD2. The V and J ends lost 3 bases and 5 bases, in that order; junction bases with no gene match: 3. The germline V gene encodes CDR1 SGHTA and CDR2 FQGNSA. The CDR3 loop spans 14 amino acids. In DNA, the CDR3 is TGTGCCAGCAGCTTCGGGAGGCGGACCGGGGAGCTGTTTTTT. This codes for CASSFGRRTGELFF.

V usage is TRBV20-1 and J usage is TRBJ1-2; 9 nucleotides agree with TRBD1. The trim removed 6 bases at V and 4 bases at J, leaving 9 bases unmatched. The CDR3 length is 14 residues. The V gene's germline CDR1 is DFQATT and CDR2 SNEGSKA (reference sequence). CDR3 sequence reads: CSAKKTGGSYGYTF. In DNA form, the CDR3 reads TGCAGTGCCAAAAAAACAGGGGGCAGCTATGGCTACACCTTC.

This rearrangement joins TRBV7-7 to TRBJ2-1; TRBD2 matches at 13 bases. CDR1 and CDR2 from the germline V gene are SSHAT and FNYEAQ (reference sequence). With V trimmed by 5 bases and J by 9 bases, 13 bases remained unmatched. The CDR3 has 17 residues. The CDR3 DNA reads as TGTGCCAGCAGCCCGGGACCGGGACTAGCGGGAAGCGGTGAGCAGTTCTTC. As protein: CASSPGPGLAGSGEQFF.

The genes are TRBV5-1 and TRBJ2-5; D possibly matches TRBD1 or TRBD2 (6 bases each). CDR3 length: 15 amino acids. Trimming removed 0 bases from V and 5 bases from J, with 14 bases in between. Germline V CDR1 and CDR2: SGHRS, YFSETQ. The CDR3, as DNA: TGCGCCAGCAGCTTGGCCAGGCGGGACAAGGAGACCCAGTACTTC. This gives the protein CASSLARRDKETQYF.

This clonotype was detected only a few times. The chain recombines TRBV29-1 with TRBJ1-1; D perhaps matches TRBD1 (5 bases). CDR1 is SQVTM and CDR2 is ANQGSEA in the germline V gene. V dropped 6 bases and J dropped 1 base, with 9 bases sitting between them. This CDR3 spans 12 amino acids. The DNA for the CDR3 is TGCAGCGTCTACAGGACGAACACTGAAGCTTTCTTT. This translates into CSVYRTNTEAFF.

There are many counts of this clonotype. The rearrangement links TRBV29-1 to TRBJ1-1, with 8 bases that match TRBD1. Germline values: CDR1 SQVTM, CDR2 ANQGSEA. Germline trimming cut 5 bases from V and 5 bases from J; bases unmatched to any gene: 10. The CDR3 is 14 residues long. CDR3 in DNA: TGCAGCGTTAAACCCGGGACAGGCGATACTGAAGCTTTCTTT. Translated: CSVKPGTGDTEAFF.

This clonotype was seen many times. The rearrangement uses TRBV7-9 and TRBJ2-3, with D perhaps TRBD1 (6 bases). The V gene's germline CDR1 is SEHNR and CDR2 FQNEAQ (reference sequence). The V end was cut by 3 bases, the J end by 3 bases, with 10 bases between. This CDR3 is built from 14 residues. This chain's CDR3 is CASSFAGVTDTQYF. The CDR3 coding sequence is TGTGCCAGCAGCTTTGCAGGGGTGACAGATACGCAGTATTTT.

This chain joins TRBV20-1 and TRBJ2-7; the D gene is possibly TRBD1 (6 bases). Trimming removed 5 bases at V and 2 bases at J, with 19 bases between. Germline lookup yields CDR1 DFQATT and CDR2 SNEGSKA (reference sequence). This CDR3 contains 15 residues. CDR3 sequence reads: CSAQDRDKGPYEQYF. The CDR3 DNA follows: TGCAGTGCTCAAGATCGGGACAAAGGACCCTACGAGCAGTACTTC.

This clonotype was found a few times. The gene calls are TRBV7-2 and TRBJ2-2; 9 positions match TRBD2. V lost 6 bases to trimming and J lost 6 bases; unmatched junction nucleotides: 5. Germline V gene sequence: CDR1 SGHTA, CDR2 FQGNSA. CDR3 length equals 14 residues. The chain's CDR3 is CASRLVAGAGELFF. The CDR3 nucleotides are TGTGCCAGCAGACTCGTAGCGGGAGCCGGGGAGCTGTTTTTT.

This clonotype was observed at least ten times. The chain recombines TRBV20-1 with TRBJ2-3; D could derive from TRBD1 or TRBD2 (5 bases each). From germline, CDR1 is DFQATT and CDR2 SNEGSKA (reference sequence). V lost 3 bases, J lost 3 bases, and 13 bases lay in between. The CDR3 loop spans 14 amino acids. The CDR3 protein is CSASGVGETDTQYF. The DNA of the CDR3 is TGCAGTGCTAGTGGCGTGGGGGAGACAGATACGCAGTATTTT.

This clonotype has only a few counts. The V call is TRBV4-1, the J call TRBJ2-7; no reliable D call. The CDR3 length is 14 residues. V gave up 0 bases and J gave up 3 bases, with 9 bases separating them. Germline lookup yields CDR1 MGHRA and CDR2 YSYEKL. The CDR3 is CASSQENKGYEQYF. Written as DNA, the CDR3 is TGCGCCAGCAGCCAAGAGAACAAGGGCTACGAGCAGTACTTC.

This rearrangement joins TRBV7-6 to TRBJ2-1, with a weak D call TRBD1 (6 bases). The V gene's germline CDR1 is SGHVS and CDR2 FNYEAQ. V was clipped by 1 base and J by 7 bases, with 14 bases between them. The CDR3 contains 15 residues. The CDR3 DNA reads TGTGCCAGCAGCTTAGGAGGACAAGGGGGAAATGAGCAGTTCTTC. It translates to CASSLGGQGGNEQFF.

Concerning this clonotype: A junction end diverges from the germline sequence, so it may reflect a read error. CDR3 protein: CASSGTQAEPYSDTQCF. The CDR3 region has the DNA TGTGCCAGCAGTGGCACCCAAGCGGAACCGTATTCAGATACGCAGTGTTTT. This chain uses TRBV12-3 or TRBV12-4 with TRBJ2-3, with D possibly matching TRBD2 (5 bases). The CDR3 is 17 residues long.

This clonotype turned up a few times. This chain connects TRBV10-3 to TRBJ2-1; 12 bases agree with TRBD1. From germline, CDR1 is ENHRY and CDR2 SYGVKD. Trimming cost V 8 bases and J 9 bases; bases outside gene matches: 5. The CDR3 has 13 amino acids. DNA for the CDR3: TGTGCCATCCGGGACAGGGGGCTGAGTGAGCAGTTCTTC. The encoded protein is CAIRDRGLSEQFF.